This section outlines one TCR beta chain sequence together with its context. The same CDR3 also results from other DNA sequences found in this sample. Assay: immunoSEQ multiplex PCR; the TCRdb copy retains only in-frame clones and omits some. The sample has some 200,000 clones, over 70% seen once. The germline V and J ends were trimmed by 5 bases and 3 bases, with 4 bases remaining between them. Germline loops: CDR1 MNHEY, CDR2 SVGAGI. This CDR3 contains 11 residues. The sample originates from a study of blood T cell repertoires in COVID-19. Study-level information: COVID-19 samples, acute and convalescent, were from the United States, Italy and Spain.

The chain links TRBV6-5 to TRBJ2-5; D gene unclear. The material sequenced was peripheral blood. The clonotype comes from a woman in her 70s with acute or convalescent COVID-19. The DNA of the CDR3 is TGTGCCAGCAGTAGAGAAGAGACCCAGTACTTC. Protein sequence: CASSREETQYF.